A single sample is the source of the 27 T cell receptor beta chains below, sequenced in a study of shared clonotypes between healthy human individuals. Clones were sequenced by immunoSEQ multiplex PCR, and TCRdb holds only the in-frame ones, with some missing. The sample lists about 2,500,000 clones, around nine tenths occurring once. Sample: naive CD4+ T cells sorted from blood. The subset here: CD45RA+ positively selected. These receptors came from a young man in good health.

This clone was detected only once. This chain joins TRBV19 and TRBJ1-4, with TRBD1 matching over 10 bases. J lost 3 bases, V lost 5 bases, and 3 bases had no gene match. Per the germline V gene, CDR1 is LNHDA and CDR2 is SQIVND (reference sequence). The CDR3 has 15 residues. The CDR3: CASSGTGAANEKLFF. The CDR3 coding sequence is TGTGCCAGTAGTGGGACAGGGGCAGCTAATGAAAAACTGTTTTTT.

In its sample, this clone was seen a few times. The rearrangement joins TRBV30 to TRBJ1-1; no clear D gene. V was shortened by 4 bases and J by 4 bases, with 13 bases between the two germline ends. This CDR3 comprises 13 residues. CDR1 and CDR2 from the germline V gene are GTSNPN and SVGIG (reference sequence). The CDR3 nucleotides read TGTGCCTGGACGAGAGGTAAGGCCACTGAAGCTTTCTTT. It encodes CAWTRGKATEAFF.

The chain recombines TRBV25-1 with TRBJ1-5; TRBD1 agrees at 9 bases. Germline V CDR1 and CDR2: MGHDK, SYGVNS. V dropped 4 bases and J dropped 5; count of bases not matched to a gene: 6. The CDR3 length is 15 residues. For the CDR3, the DNA is TGTGCCAGCAGTGTAGCGGGACAGGGTGATCAGCCCCAGCATTTT. Protein product: CASSVAGQGDQPQHF.

The genes are TRBV11-2 and TRBJ2-2; 9 positions match TRBD1. With V trimmed by 5 bases and J by 5 bases, 9 bases remained unmatched. The CDR3 extends over 16 amino acids. Per germline, CDR1 SGHAT and CDR2 FQNNGV. CDR3 nucleotides: TGTGCCAGCAGCCCCGGGGACAGGGTTAAAACCGGGGAGCTGTTTTTT. Residues: CASSPGDRVKTGELFF.

The chain has TRBV28 and TRBJ2-1; the match to TRBD2 covers 12 bases. Per germline, CDR1 MDHEN and CDR2 SYDVKM. With V trimmed by 4 bases and J by 10 bases, 8 bases remained unmatched. This CDR3 comprises 15 residues. Written as DNA, the CDR3 is TGTGCCAGCAGTTCCGCTAGCGGGGGGGGATGGGAGCAGTTCTTC. It encodes CASSSASGGGWEQFF.

Comments on this clone: Other DNA sequences within the sample encode an identical CDR3. The genes are TRBV18 and TRBJ2-7; maybe TRBD1 (6 bases). The CDR3 totals 13 residues. V was pared by 3 bases and J by 4 bases, with 10 bases between. Germline CDR1 reads KGHSH; CDR2 reads LQKENI. CDR3 nucleotides: TGTGCCAGCTCACCCACCAGGGGATACGAGCAGTACTTC. This codes for CASSPTRGYEQYF.

V gene TRBV6-5 combines with J gene TRBJ1-1; D ambiguous. Trimming pared 6 bases from V and 1 base from J, leaving 12 bases between. This CDR3 comprises 14 residues. Germline V gene lookup returns CDR1 MNHEY and CDR2 SVGAGI. The CDR3 DNA reads TGTGCCAGCAGAGAACTTACTCCGAACACTGAAGCTTTCTTT. It translates to CASRELTPNTEAFF.

The chain couples TRBV5-1 to TRBJ1-2; D gene unclear. From germline, CDR1 is SGHRS and CDR2 YFSETQ. CDR3 size: 15 residues. Trimming left V 0 bases short and J 0 bases short, with 9 bases between. CDR3 residues: CASSLGSSTNYGYTF. In DNA form, the CDR3 reads TGCGCCAGCAGCTTGGGCAGTTCCACTAACTATGGCTACACCTTC.

The genes are TRBV5-1 and TRBJ2-5; 7 bases match TRBD2. Germline trimming cut 6 bases from V and 2 bases from J; bases unmatched to any gene: 10. CDR3 length: 15 amino acids. Germline V CDR1 and CDR2: SGHRS, YFSETQ. CDR3 DNA: TGCGCCAGCACTCCCTCTCGCGGGGGACAAGAGACCCAGTACTTC. This codes for CASTPSRGGQETQYF.

Notes on this clone: Other DNA sequences in the same sample also yield this CDR3. V is TRBV6-1 and J is TRBJ1-3; D remains ambiguous. V was pared by 0 bases and J by 0 bases, with 9 bases between. The CDR3 runs to 16 residues. CDR1 MNHNS and CDR2 SASEGT come from the germline V gene. In nucleotides, the CDR3 is TGTGCCAGCAGTGAAGCCCTCATAAGCTCTGGAAACACCATATATTTT. Protein sequence: CASSEALISSGNTIYF.

This chain joins TRBV6-5 and TRBJ1-1; perhaps TRBD1 as D (5 bases). Germline CDR1 reads MNHEY; CDR2 reads SVGAGI. The CDR3 runs to 13 residues. The V gene lost 6 bases and the J gene lost 3 bases, with 11 bases spanning the gap. The CDR3 bases are TGTGCCAGCAGGGGGGGAGGGGACACTGAAGCTTTCTTT. It translates to CASRGGGDTEAFF.

The chain carries TRBV18 and TRBJ2-5; tentatively, D is TRBD1 or TRBD2 (5 bases each). The V gene's germline CDR1 is KGHSH and CDR2 LQKENI. This CDR3 has 16 amino acids. V lost 1 base and J lost 1, with 13 bases in between. The CDR3 DNA is TGTGCCAGCTCACCACAGTACGGTGGGACCCAAGAGACCCAGTACTTC. Translation: CASSPQYGGTQETQYF.

The chain combines TRBV7-2 with TRBJ2-3; TRBD2 aligns across 8 bases. The CDR3 extends over 16 amino acids. The trim removed 2 bases at V and 6 bases at J, leaving 10 bases unmatched. The germline V gene encodes CDR1 SGHTA and CDR2 FQGNSA. The CDR3 region is CASSLFAAGGTDTQYF. The CDR3 bases are TGTGCCAGCAGCTTATTCGCCGCGGGAGGTACGGATACGCAGTATTTT.

The V gene is TRBV5-1, the J gene TRBJ2-2; D possibly corresponds to TRBD2 (5 bases). V lost 4 bases and J lost 7, with 8 bases in between. In germline, CDR1 is SGHRS, CDR2 YFSETQ. CDR3 length: 12 residues. The CDR3 sequence is CASSPEDGELFF. CDR3 bases: TGCGCCAGCAGCCCGGAGGACGGGGAGCTGTTTTTT.

As for this clone: In the same sample, other DNA sequences code for this CDR3. In nucleotides, the CDR3 is TGTGCCAGCAGCTTAGTACTGTACGAGCAGTACTTC. Protein product: CASSLVLYEQYF. J is TRBJ2-7 and V is TRBV11-2; D not certain. V dropped 1 base and J dropped 4 bases, with 5 bases sitting between them. CDR1 and CDR2 (germline): SGHAT, FQNNGV. This CDR3 is built from 12 residues.

This chain joins TRBV19 and TRBJ1-1; D ambiguous. The CDR3 is made up of 15 amino acids. With 3 bases removed from V and 5 bases from J, the gap between germline ends came to 16 bases. The germline V gene encodes CDR1 LNHDA and CDR2 SQIVND (reference sequence). CDR3 in amino acids: CASSIGVAARTEAFF. The CDR3 DNA sequence: TGTGCCAGTAGTATCGGTGTGGCCGCCAGGACTGAAGCTTTCTTT.

The rearrangement links TRBV4-1 to TRBJ2-3; D is perhaps TRBD1 (5 bases). The CDR3 extends over 15 amino acids. Trimming pared 0 bases from V and 4 bases from J, leaving 11 bases between. CDR1 is MGHRA, CDR2 YSYEKL, per germline. CDR3 protein: CASSQDWQGADTQYF. DNA of the CDR3: TGCGCCAGCAGCCAAGATTGGCAGGGTGCAGATACGCAGTATTTT.

The chain employs TRBV5-6 and TRBJ2-7; D gene unclear. V shed 3 bases and J shed 0 bases, with 13 bases lying between them. The CDR3 consists of 15 residues. Germline CDR1 is SGHDT and CDR2 is YYEEEE. CDR3 DNA sequence: TGTGCCAGCAGCTCCACTACTACGAGCTCCTACGAGCAGTACTTC. Its translation: CASSSTTTSSYEQYF.

This clone was detected once. The chain has TRBV5-1 and TRBJ1-2; perhaps TRBD1 as D (5 bases). CDR1 is SGHRS and CDR2 is YFSETQ in the germline V gene. The CDR3 sequence is 14 residues long. The V and J ends lost 1 base and 4 bases respectively, with 11 bases between them. The CDR3: CASSLSQASYGYTF. The CDR3 bases are TGCGCCAGCAGCTTGTCACAGGCTAGCTATGGCTACACCTTC.

This chain connects TRBV18 to TRBJ2-7, with D perhaps TRBD1 (6 bases). The CDR3 is 14 residues long. In germline, CDR1 is KGHSH, CDR2 LQKENI. The V end was cut by 4 bases, the J end by 1 base, with 11 bases between. CDR3 protein: CASSQSDRSYEQYF. In nucleotides, the CDR3 is TGTGCCAGCTCACAATCGGACAGATCCTACGAGCAGTACTTC.

The rearrangement links TRBV6-6 to TRBJ2-5; the match to TRBD1 covers 10 bases. The J segment lost 5 bases and the V segment lost 9 bases, leaving 9 bases of the junction unmatched. The CDR3 consists of 14 residues. CDR1 and CDR2 from the germline V gene are MNHNY and SVGAGI (reference sequence). The CDR3 here is CASTGTGDGETQYF. Written as DNA, the CDR3 is TGTGCCAGTACCGGGACAGGGGACGGGGAGACCCAGTACTTC.

In its sample, this clone was seen once. This chain connects TRBV13 to TRBJ1-1, with D hard to call. The ends were cut back, 0 bases at V and 3 bases at J, with 5 bases in the middle. This CDR3 has 13 amino acids. Germline V lookup: CDR1 PRHDT, CDR2 FYEKMQ (reference sequence). CDR3 loop: CASSLGWDTEAFF. CDR3 DNA: TGTGCCAGCAGCTTAGGGTGGGACACTGAAGCTTTCTTT.

The chain recombines TRBV4-1 with TRBJ1-4, with 9 bases identical to TRBD1. The CDR3 is made up of 16 amino acids. The V and J ends lost 0 bases and 10 bases, in that order; junction bases with no gene match: 9. Germline V gene sequence: CDR1 MGHRA, CDR2 YSYEKL. The CDR3 sequence is CASSQDSPTGGGKLFF. CDR3 sequence (DNA): TGCGCCAGCAGCCAAGATTCTCCGACAGGGGGAGGAAAACTGTTTTTT.

The gene calls are TRBV5-8 and TRBJ2-3; D unresolved. V dropped 0 bases and J dropped 2 bases, with 10 bases sitting between them. Germline V gives CDR1 SGHTS, CDR2 YDEGEE. The CDR3 totals 15 residues. In nucleotides, the CDR3 is TGTGCCAGCAGCTTGGCTAGGGTAGCCACAGATACGCAGTATTTT. This gives the protein CASSLARVATDTQYF.

The sample holds one count of this clone. This chain uses TRBV6-5 with TRBJ1-2; 10 bases are a match to TRBD1. This CDR3 contains 15 residues. Germline V gene data show CDR1 as MNHEY and CDR2 as SVGAGI. Trimming took 6 bases from V and 5 from J; bases not matched to a gene: 9. The CDR3 DNA reads TGTGCCAGCAGAGTTCTGGGACAGGGGTGGTATGGCTACACCTTC. This codes for CASRVLGQGWYGYTF.

The V gene is TRBV30, the J gene TRBJ2-3, with D unresolved. Germline CDR1 is GTSNPN and CDR2 is SVGIG (reference sequence). The CDR3 covers 13 residues. The V end lost 0 bases, the J end lost 4 bases, and 8 bases lay between the germline ends. The CDR3 region is CAWSVRSADTQYF. The CDR3 nucleotides are TGTGCCTGGAGTGTACGCTCGGCAGATACGCAGTATTTT.

This chain joins TRBV6-5 and TRBJ1-4; D gene unclear. Trimming shortened V by 2 bases and J by 8 bases, and 12 bases separated the two germline ends. This CDR3 contains 14 residues. The germline CDR1 and CDR2 sequences are MNHEY and SVGAGI. The CDR3 coding sequence is TGTGCCAGCAGTTACCTTCAGGTCGGGGAAAAACTGTTTTTT. Its translation is CASSYLQVGEKLFF.